The clone carrying this T cell receptor (beta chain) was recorded a few times. CDR1 is SGHTA and CDR2 is FQGTGA in the germline V gene. CDR3 length: 15 residues. Trimming shortened V by 5 bases and J by 2 bases, and 13 bases separated the two germline ends. A single record per CDR3 protein comes from TCRdb applying MiXCR to the RT-PCR reads. This table holds about 680,000 distinct CDR3 sequences, 12% to 15% found once. This TCR derives from a female donor in good health, serving as a healthy control. The sequenced sample was memory CD4+ T cells from blood. This chain uses TRBV7-3 with TRBJ2-1, with D tentatively TRBD2 (5 bases). CDR3 protein: CASSGQEGAYNEQFF. The CDR3 coding sequence is TGTGCCAGCAGCGGCCAAGAGGGAGCCTACAATGAGCAGTTCTTC.